Below, one T cell receptor beta chain is given with its context. The antigen is undetermined. The data stem from a study of shared clonotypes between healthy human individuals. CD8 cells regarded as naive lacked CD45RO, were positively chosen for CCR7, and omitted terminally differentiated effector memory CD45RA+ cells. Those who donated, Caucasian adults without exception, all lived in Nashville, Tennessee. Study-wide findings and caveats: Among several donors, roughly 5% of naive CD4 clonotypes were found in common.

This CDR3 region has 17 residues. V lost 4 bases and J 3 bases, leaving 21 bases between the germline ends. Germline V lookup: CDR1 SGDLS, CDR2 YYNGEE. Approximately 30,000 T cell genomes (around 200 ng DNA) went into each sorted-subset replicate. Profiling relied on immunoSEQ multiplex PCR, and the TCRdb table lists in-frame clones only, not all of them. The sample carries roughly 570,000 clones, about 98% recorded once. The rearrangement links TRBV9 to TRBJ2-3; D is ambiguous. Input material: naive CD8+ T cells sorted from blood. This sequence originates from a young man in good health. In nucleotides, the CDR3 is TGTGCCAGCAGCCCAGAATGGGTTAGCCCCCTGACAGATACGCAGTATTTT. This sequence encodes CASSPEWVSPLTDTQYF.